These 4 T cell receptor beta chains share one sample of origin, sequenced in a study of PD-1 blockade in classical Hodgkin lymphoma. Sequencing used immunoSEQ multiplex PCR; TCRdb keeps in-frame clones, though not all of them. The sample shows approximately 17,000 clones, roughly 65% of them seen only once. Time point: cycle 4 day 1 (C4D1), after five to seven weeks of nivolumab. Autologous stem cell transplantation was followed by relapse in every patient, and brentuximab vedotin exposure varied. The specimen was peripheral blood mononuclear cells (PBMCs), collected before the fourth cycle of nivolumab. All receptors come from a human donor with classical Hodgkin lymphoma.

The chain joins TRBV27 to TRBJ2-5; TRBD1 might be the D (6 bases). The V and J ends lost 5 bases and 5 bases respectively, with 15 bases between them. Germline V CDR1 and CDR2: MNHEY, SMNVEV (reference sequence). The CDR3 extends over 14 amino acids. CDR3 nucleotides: TGTGCCAGCAGTCCCTTACAGGGTATGGAGACCCAGTACTTC. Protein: CASSPLQGMETQYF.

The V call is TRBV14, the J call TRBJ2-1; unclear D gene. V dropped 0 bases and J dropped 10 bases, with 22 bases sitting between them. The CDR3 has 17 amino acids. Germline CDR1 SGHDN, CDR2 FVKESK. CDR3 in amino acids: CASSQDLPFLRRSEQFF. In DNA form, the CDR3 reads TGTGCCAGCAGCCAAGATCTCCCCTTCCTCCGGCGATCGGAGCAGTTCTTC.

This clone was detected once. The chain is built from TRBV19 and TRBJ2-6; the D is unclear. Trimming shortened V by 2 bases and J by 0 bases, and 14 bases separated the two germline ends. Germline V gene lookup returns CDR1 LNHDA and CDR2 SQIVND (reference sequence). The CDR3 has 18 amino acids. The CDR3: CASSISGPWGSGANVLTF. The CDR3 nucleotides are TGTGCCAGTAGTATATCGGGTCCTTGGGGCTCTGGGGCCAACGTCCTGACTTTC.

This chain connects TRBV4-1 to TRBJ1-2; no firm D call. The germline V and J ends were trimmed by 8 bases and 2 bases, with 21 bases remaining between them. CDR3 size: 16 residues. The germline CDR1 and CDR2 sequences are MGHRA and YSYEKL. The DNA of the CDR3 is TGCGCCAGCTCCCCGGCCTCCTCGGGATCCAACTATGGCTACACCTTC. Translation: CASSPASSGSNYGYTF.